Reported below is one T cell receptor (beta chain). Its antigen is currently unknown. Germline V gene data show CDR1 as SGHRS and CDR2 as YFSETQ. Trimming at V came to 3 bases and at J to 7 bases, leaving 18 bases not matched to a gene. The length of the CDR3 is 18 residues. This sample was taken from a study of T-cell reconstitution after alpha-beta-depleted transplantation in children. Findings of the study overall: T-cell counts and diversity at one year post-transplant came mainly from newly produced T cells. For some patients, TCRbeta diversity was high at day 60 because of recipient T cells and thymic progenitors that survived. Alpha-beta T cells about two months after transplant reportedly derived from several hundred expanded graft clones.

Construction of the TCRbeta library involved unique molecular identifiers. TCRdb re-analysed the PCR reads in MiXCR, keeping a single row per CDR3 protein. The sample holds approximately 630,000 distinct CDR3 sequences, around 12% seen once. The TCR comes from a girl aged 2 to 10 with congenital amegakaryocytic thrombocytopenia, due to receive a stem cell transplant. The chain is built from TRBV5-1 and TRBJ2-1, with 8 positions matching TRBD2. Sample: PBMCs, taken before TCRalphabeta/CD19-depleted stem cell transplant. CDR3 in DNA: TGCGCCAGCAGCTCGGGGGGTCGCGGGGGGAGAAATTTGAATGAGCAGTTCTTC. Amino acids: CASSSGGRGGRNLNEQFF.